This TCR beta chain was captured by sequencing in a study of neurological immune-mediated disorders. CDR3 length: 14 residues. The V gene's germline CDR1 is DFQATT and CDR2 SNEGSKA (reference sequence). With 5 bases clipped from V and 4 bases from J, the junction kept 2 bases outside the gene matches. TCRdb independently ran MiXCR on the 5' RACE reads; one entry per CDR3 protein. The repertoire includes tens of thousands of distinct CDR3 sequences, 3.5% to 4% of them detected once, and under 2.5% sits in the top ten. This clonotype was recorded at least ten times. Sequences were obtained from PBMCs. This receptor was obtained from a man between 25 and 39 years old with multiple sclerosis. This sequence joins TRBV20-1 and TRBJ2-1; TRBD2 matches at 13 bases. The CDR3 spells CSAGTSGTYNEQFF. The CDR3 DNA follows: TGCAGTGCTGGGACTAGCGGGACGTACAATGAGCAGTTCTTC.